This TCR beta chain derives from a study of cytomegalovirus exposure and HLA in healthy donors. Sequenced by immunoSEQ multiplex PCR; TCRdb stores in-frame clones only, minus some. This sample has a few hundred thousand clones, with approximately 86% found just once. This CDR3 is 17 amino acids long. The trim removed 5 bases at V and 4 bases at J, leaving 9 bases unmatched. The germline V gene encodes CDR1 SEHNR and CDR2 FQNEAQ (reference sequence). The chain is built from TRBV7-9 and TRBJ2-1, with 12 nucleotides matching TRBD2. This clonotype originated in a man aged 30-40 years in good health and CMV-seronegative. The sequenced material came from PBMCs. CDR3 sequence: CASSTASGGVLYNEQFF. DNA of the CDR3: TGTGCCAGCAGCACCGCTAGCGGGGGGGTCCTATACAATGAGCAGTTCTTC.